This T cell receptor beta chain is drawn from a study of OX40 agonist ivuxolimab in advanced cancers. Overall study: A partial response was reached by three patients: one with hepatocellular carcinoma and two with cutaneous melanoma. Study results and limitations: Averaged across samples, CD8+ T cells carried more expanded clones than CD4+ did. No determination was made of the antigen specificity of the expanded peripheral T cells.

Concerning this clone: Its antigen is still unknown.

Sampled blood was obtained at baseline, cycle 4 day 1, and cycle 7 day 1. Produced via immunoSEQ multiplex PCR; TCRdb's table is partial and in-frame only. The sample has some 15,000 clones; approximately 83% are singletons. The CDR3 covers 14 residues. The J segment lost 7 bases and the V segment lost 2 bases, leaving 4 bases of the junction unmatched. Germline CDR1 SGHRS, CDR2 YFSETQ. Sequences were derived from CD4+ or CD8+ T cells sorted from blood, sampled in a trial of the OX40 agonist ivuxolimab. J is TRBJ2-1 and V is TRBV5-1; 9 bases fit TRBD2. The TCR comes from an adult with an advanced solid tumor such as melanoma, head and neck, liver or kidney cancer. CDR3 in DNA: TGCGCCAGCAGCTTCCGGCGGGAGGGGAATGAGCAGTTCTTC. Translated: CASSFRREGNEQFF.